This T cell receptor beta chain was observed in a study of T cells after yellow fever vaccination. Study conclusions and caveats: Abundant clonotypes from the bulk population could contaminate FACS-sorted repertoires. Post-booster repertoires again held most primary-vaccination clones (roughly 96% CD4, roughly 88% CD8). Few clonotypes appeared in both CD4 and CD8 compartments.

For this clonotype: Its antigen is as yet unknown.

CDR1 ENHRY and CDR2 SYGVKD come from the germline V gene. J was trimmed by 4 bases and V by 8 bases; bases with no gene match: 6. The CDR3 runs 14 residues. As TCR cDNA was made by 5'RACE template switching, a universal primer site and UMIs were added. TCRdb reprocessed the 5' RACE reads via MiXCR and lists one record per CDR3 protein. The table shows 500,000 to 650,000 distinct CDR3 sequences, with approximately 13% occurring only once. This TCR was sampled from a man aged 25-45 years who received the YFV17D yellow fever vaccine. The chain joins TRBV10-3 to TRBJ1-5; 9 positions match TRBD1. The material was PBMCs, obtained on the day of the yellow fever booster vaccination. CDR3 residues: CAIRGTGQNQPQHF. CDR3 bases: TGTGCCATCCGTGGGACAGGGCAAAATCAGCCCCAGCATTTT.